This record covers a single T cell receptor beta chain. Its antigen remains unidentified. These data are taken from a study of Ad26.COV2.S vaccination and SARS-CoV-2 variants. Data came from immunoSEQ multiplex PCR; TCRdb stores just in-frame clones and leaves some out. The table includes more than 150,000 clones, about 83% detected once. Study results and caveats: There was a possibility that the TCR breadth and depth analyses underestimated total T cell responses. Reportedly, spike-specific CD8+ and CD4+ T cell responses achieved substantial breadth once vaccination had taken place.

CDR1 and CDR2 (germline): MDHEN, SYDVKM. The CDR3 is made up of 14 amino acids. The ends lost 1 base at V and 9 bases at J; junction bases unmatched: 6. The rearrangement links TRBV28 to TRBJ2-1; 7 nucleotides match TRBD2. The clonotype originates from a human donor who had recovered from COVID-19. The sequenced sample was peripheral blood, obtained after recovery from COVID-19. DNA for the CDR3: TGTGCCAGCAGTTTATCGCGGGGGATGAGTGAGCAGTTCTTC. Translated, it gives CASSLSRGMSEQFF.